The clone carrying this T cell receptor (beta chain) was found once. The entry originates in a study of blood T cell repertoires in COVID-19. The germline V and J ends were trimmed by 8 bases and 1 base, with 17 bases remaining between them. The CDR3 runs to 15 residues. CDR1 and CDR2 from the germline V gene are LNHDA and SQIVND (reference sequence). Method: immunoSEQ multiplex PCR; TCRdb's copy keeps in-frame clones and lacks some. The sample consists of fewer than 600,000 clones, about 91% of them appearing once. This clonotype originated in a man between 18 and 29 years old with COVID-19, enrolled during active disease. The chain links TRBV19 to TRBJ2-5; possible D gene TRBD2, 5 bases. Sample: peripheral blood. Here the CDR3 reads CASARSGSRQETQYF. The CDR3 nucleotides are TGTGCCAGTGCCCGCTCGGGGAGCCGCCAAGAGACCCAGTACTTC.